Below are 3 T cell receptor beta chains sequenced from a single sample in a study of CD8+ T cells in alopecia areata (dated by TCRdb to 2016 to 2019). To prepare the library, the immunoSEQ multiplex PCR assay was applied. To provide template for TCR sequencing, every sample had RNA extracted and reverse transcribed into cDNA. The table comes from immuneACCESS by way of TCRdb, which keeps in-frame sequences with V and J called. Part of the clones is missing from these tables; in studies checked, under half for an unresolved V gene and the rest for unknown reasons. The sample table lists 170,000 or so clones, over 50% of them with a count of one. The top ten hold over 12% of the sample. Interpreted using the paper, the time point label stands for: baseline before oral tofacitinib. Sequencing used CD4+ T cells sorted from blood, obtained at week 0. The receptors stem from a human donor with alopecia areata.

The V and J genes are TRBV7-9 and TRBJ1-4; D gene uncertain. The germline CDR1 and CDR2 sequences are SEHNR and FQNEAQ (reference sequence). Trimming removed 1 base at V and 8 bases at J, with 11 bases between. The CDR3 totals 14 residues. CDR3 residues: CASSLGGSAEKLFF. The CDR3 DNA reads TGTGCCAGCAGCTTAGGGGGTTCGGCAGAAAAACTGTTTTTT.

This chain's CDR3 is CAWSVGLGEDEQYF. The CDR3 DNA reads as TGTGCCTGGAGTGTAGGCCTTGGGGAGGACGAGCAGTACTTC. This sequence joins TRBV30 and TRBJ2-7; the D gene is possibly TRBD2 (6 bases). Germline CDR1 reads GTSNPN; CDR2 reads SVGIG (reference sequence). The CDR3 runs to 14 residues. The V end was cut by 0 bases, the J end by 5 bases, with 14 bases between.

V and J are TRBV9 and TRBJ1-2, with D tentatively TRBD1 (6 bases). Trimming removed 0 bases at V and 6 bases at J, with 12 bases between. Germline V lookup: CDR1 SGDLS, CDR2 YYNGEE. The CDR3 loop spans 14 amino acids. The CDR3 DNA reads as TGTGCCAGCAGCGTAGGATGGGGGGCGAATGGCTACACCTTC. Amino acid sequence: CASSVGWGANGYTF.